The T cell receptor beta chain described here comes from a study of CD8 T cells in Susac syndrome. Study results and limitations: Susac syndrome CD4+ T cell repertoires showed no clonal expansion.

Turning to this clonotype: The target antigen is unknown.

Reverse transcription of about 0.5 to 1 ug RNA was carried out with random hexamers. Across 54 Vbeta and 13 Jbeta, immunoSEQ multiplex PCR amplified TCR beta CDR3. TCRdb processed the immunoSEQ multiplex PCR reads anew with MiXCR; each CDR3 protein has one entry. This table holds under 95,000 distinct CDR3 sequences, 85% to 95% found once. The CDR3 covers 13 residues. Trimming pared 2 bases from V and 5 bases from J, leaving 7 bases between. CDR1 SEHNR and CDR2 FQNEAQ come from the germline V gene (reference sequence). Sequences were obtained from CD4+ T cells from PBMCs. The chain has TRBV7-9 and TRBJ1-5, with D unresolved. The TCR was taken from a human donor with Susac syndrome. CDR3 sequence reads: CASSLNSDQPQHF. The CDR3 DNA is TGTGCCAGCAGCTTAAACAGTGATCAGCCCCAGCATTTT.